The next 16 T cell receptor beta chains were all read from a single sample in a study of blood T cell repertoires in COVID-19. TCRdb's table, derived via immunoSEQ multiplex PCR, lists solely in-frame clones and lacks some. The data hold around 120,000 clones, with 87% observed a single time. Source material: peripheral blood. The receptors were gathered from a human donor in a cohort sampled during active COVID-19.

The chain uses TRBV11-3 and TRBJ2-6; perhaps TRBD1 as D (5 bases). V was trimmed by 3 bases and J by 2 bases, leaving 8 bases between them. CDR3 length: 15 amino acids. Germline loops: CDR1 SGHNT, CDR2 YENEEA. CDR3 sequence: CASSFSGTGANVLTF. DNA for the CDR3: TGTGCCAGCAGCTTTTCAGGGACTGGGGCCAACGTCCTGACTTTC.

The chain employs TRBV29-1 and TRBJ2-5; the match to TRBD2 covers 7 bases. After removal of 8 bases from V and 4 bases from J, the junction contained 10 bases not matched to a gene. CDR1 is SQVTM and CDR2 is ANQGSEA in the germline V gene. The length of the CDR3 is 13 residues. The CDR3 loop is CSFGGSGGETQYF. The CDR3, as DNA: TGCAGCTTCGGGGGGTCGGGGGGAGAGACCCAGTACTTC.

V gene TRBV19 combines with J gene TRBJ2-2; the match to TRBD2 covers 8 bases. The CDR3 totals 14 residues. Germline V gene lookup returns CDR1 LNHDA and CDR2 SQIVND (reference sequence). After removal of 6 bases from V and 7 bases from J, the junction contained 7 bases not matched to a gene. CDR3 residues: CASSPGGGVGELFF. CDR3 sequence (DNA): TGTGCCAGTAGCCCCGGGGGGGGCGTCGGGGAGCTGTTTTTT. Supplemented by reference TRBV19 and TRBJ2-2, the full variable domain reads DGGITQSPKYLFRKEGQNVTLSCEQNLNHDAMYWYRQDPGQGLRLIYYSQIVNDFQKGDIAEGYSVSREKKESFPLTVTSAQKNPTAFYLCASSPGGGVGELFFGEGSRLTVL.

This clone appeared once. V gene TRBV30 combines with J gene TRBJ1-5, with D possibly TRBD1 on 5 matching bases. The CDR3 length is 14 residues. With 0 bases removed from V and 7 bases from J, the gap between germline ends came to 13 bases. Per the germline V gene, CDR1 is GTSNPN and CDR2 is SVGIG (reference sequence). The DNA of the CDR3 is TGTGCCTGGAGTGTGGGGCCTCTAGGGCAGCCCCAGCATTTT. Translation: CAWSVGPLGQPQHF.

This chain links TRBV19 with TRBJ2-1; 10 nucleotides line up with TRBD2. Germline lookup yields CDR1 LNHDA and CDR2 SQIVND (reference sequence). Trimming cost V 10 bases and J 4 bases; bases outside gene matches: 28. This CDR3 contains 21 residues. This CDR3 is CATIFSRDTRTSGPFYNEQFF. The CDR3 nucleotides are TGTGCCACAATCTTCAGCCGGGACACCCGGACTAGCGGCCCTTTTTACAATGAGCAGTTCTTC.

The rearrangement links TRBV7-8 to TRBJ2-1; tentatively, D is TRBD1 (5 bases). Trimming left V 5 bases short and J 3 bases short, with 17 bases between. Germline loops: CDR1 SGHVS, CDR2 FQNEAQ. CDR3 length equals 16 residues. The CDR3 here is CASSPPDSPIYNEQFF. For the CDR3, the DNA is TGTGCCAGCAGCCCCCCAGACAGCCCGATCTACAATGAGCAGTTCTTC. Filled out from reference TRBV7-8 and TRBJ2-1, the complete variable domain reads GAGVSQSPRYKVAKRGQDVALRCDPISGHVSLFWYQQALGQGPEFLTYFQNEAQLDKSGLPSDRFFAERPEGSVSTLKIQRTQQEDSAVYLCASSPPDSPIYNEQFFGPGTRLTVL.

Only a few counts were recorded for this clone. The genes are TRBV3-1 (or the pseudogene TRBV3-2) and TRBJ2-5, with a weak D call TRBD1 (6 bases). CDR3 length: 14 amino acids. Trimming took off 5 bases at V and 3 bases at J, with 13 bases between the two ends. Germline values: CDR1 LGHDT, CDR2 YNNKEL (reference sequence). The CDR3 sequence: CASSTWTAKETQYF. For the CDR3, the DNA is TGTGCCAGCAGCACCTGGACAGCTAAAGAGACCCAGTACTTC.

The gene calls are TRBV7-9 and TRBJ2-1; tentatively, D is TRBD2 (5 bases). The CDR3 length is 14 residues. Germline V lookup: CDR1 SEHNR, CDR2 FQNEAQ (reference sequence). Trimming cost V 10 bases and J 4 bases, with 17 bases left between them. CDR3 sequence reads: CAIPGGALYNEQFF. The CDR3, as DNA: TGTGCCATCCCCGGAGGAGCTCTGTACAATGAGCAGTTCTTC.

This clone appeared a single time. The V call is TRBV5-4, the J call TRBJ2-1, with TRBD2 matching 9 bases. CDR3 length: 15 residues. Germline V gene lookup returns CDR1 SGHNT and CDR2 YYREEE (reference sequence). Trimming removed 1 base from V and 6 bases from J; junction bases left unmatched: 5. CDR3 sequence: CASSLRSGLANEQFF. Here the CDR3 DNA reads TGTGCCAGCAGCTTGAGGTCGGGACTAGCCAATGAGCAGTTCTTC. Together with reference TRBV5-4 and TRBJ2-1, the CDR3 gives the full variable domain: ETGVTQSPTHLIKTRGQQVTLRCSSQSGHNTVSWYQQALGQGPQFIFQYYREEENGRGNFPPRFSGLQFPNYSSELNVNALELDDSALYLCASSLRSGLANEQFFGPGTRLTVL.

CDR3 loop: CASSETRDKNYEQYF. The CDR3 bases are TGTGCCAGTAGTGAAACCAGGGACAAAAACTACGAGCAGTACTTC. This sequence joins TRBV19 and TRBJ2-7; perhaps TRBD1 as D (6 bases). Trimming shortened V by 5 bases and J by 3 bases, and 17 bases separated the two germline ends. This CDR3 region has 15 residues. Germline loops: CDR1 LNHDA, CDR2 SQIVND (reference sequence).

The rearrangement joins TRBV12-3 or TRBV12-4 to TRBJ2-7; D not resolved. The CDR3 has 12 amino acids. The V and J ends lost 5 bases and 4 bases respectively, with 9 bases between them. The chain's CDR3 is CASSKLPYEQYF. The DNA of the CDR3 is TGTGCCAGCAGTAAACTACCGTACGAGCAGTACTTC.

The chain carries TRBV27 and TRBJ2-1; 9 bases line up with TRBD2. There are 17 residues in the CDR3. The germline V gene has CDR1 MNHEY and CDR2 SMNVEV (reference sequence). V dropped 2 bases and J dropped 4; count of bases not matched to a gene: 9. The CDR3, as DNA: TGTGCCAGCAGTTTACGGACTAGCGCTGGTACGTACAATGAGCAGTTCTTC. It codes for CASSLRTSAGTYNEQFF.

The CDR3 DNA follows: TGCGCCAGCAGCTTGGTCCCCGGGGGGAACACTGAAGCTTTCTTT. This translates into CASSLVPGGNTEAFF. This chain links TRBV5-1 with TRBJ1-1; perhaps TRBD1 as D (5 bases). The ends were cut back, 0 bases at V and 1 base at J, with 10 bases in the middle. This CDR3 spans 15 amino acids. CDR1 and CDR2 (germline): SGHRS, YFSETQ.

This sequence joins TRBV15 and TRBJ2-3; D gene ambiguous. The CDR3 loop spans 16 amino acids. Trimming took off 5 bases at V and 0 bases at J, with 15 bases between the two ends. CDR1 LNHNV and CDR2 YYDKDF come from the germline V gene (reference sequence). CDR3 bases: TGTGCCACCAGCCCAAGAGTCACTCTTAGCACAGATACGCAGTATTTT. This encodes CATSPRVTLSTDTQYF.

The chain has TRBV11-2 and TRBJ2-2; perhaps TRBD2 as D (5 bases). Per germline, CDR1 SGHAT and CDR2 FQNNGV. Deletions cut 5 bases from V and 0 bases from J, with 16 bases between. This CDR3 is 17 amino acids long. The CDR3 coding sequence is TGTGCCAGCAGCCCCGGCTCATGGGAGTCGAACACCGGGGAGCTGTTTTTT. Its translation: CASSPGSWESNTGELFF.

The chain joins TRBV5-1 to TRBJ2-3, with D perhaps TRBD1 (6 bases). V lost 7 bases to trimming and J lost 2 bases, with 14 bases between them. Germline CDR1 SGHRS, CDR2 YFSETQ. The CDR3 has 14 amino acids. The CDR3 sequence: CASGKGDPTDTQYF. In DNA form, the CDR3 reads TGCGCCAGCGGCAAGGGGGATCCCACAGATACGCAGTATTTT.